This T cell receptor (beta chain) derives from a study of T cell responses to AZD1222 COVID-19 vaccine. Repertoires were generated with immunoSEQ multiplex PCR, while TCRdb's copy carries only in-frame clones and drops some. The sample includes 200,000 or so clones, roughly 93% of them seen just once. Worth noting for this clone: Its antigen remains unidentified.

Overall study results and limits: Most donors were white British and more were female, and clonal diversity was possibly underestimated. Researchers took repertoire samples only after the peak T cell response had come. Targets within unmutated variant regions were reportedly found for nearly half of spike-specific TCRs. Vaccine-associated CD4 TCRs ranged over spike, dominating at 160-218 and 743-854.

Trimming cost V 2 bases and J 4 bases; bases outside gene matches: 3. CDR3 length: 15 residues. Germline V gives CDR1 MDHEN, CDR2 SYDVKM. The chain couples TRBV28 to TRBJ1-5; TRBD1 aligns across 9 bases. Sequenced material: peripheral blood, taken on day 0 of AZD1222 vaccination. This TCR was recovered from an adult in good health. As DNA, the CDR3 is TGTGCCAGCAGTTTAGGGACAGGGAGGAATCAGCCCCAGCATTTT. Residues: CASSLGTGRNQPQHF.